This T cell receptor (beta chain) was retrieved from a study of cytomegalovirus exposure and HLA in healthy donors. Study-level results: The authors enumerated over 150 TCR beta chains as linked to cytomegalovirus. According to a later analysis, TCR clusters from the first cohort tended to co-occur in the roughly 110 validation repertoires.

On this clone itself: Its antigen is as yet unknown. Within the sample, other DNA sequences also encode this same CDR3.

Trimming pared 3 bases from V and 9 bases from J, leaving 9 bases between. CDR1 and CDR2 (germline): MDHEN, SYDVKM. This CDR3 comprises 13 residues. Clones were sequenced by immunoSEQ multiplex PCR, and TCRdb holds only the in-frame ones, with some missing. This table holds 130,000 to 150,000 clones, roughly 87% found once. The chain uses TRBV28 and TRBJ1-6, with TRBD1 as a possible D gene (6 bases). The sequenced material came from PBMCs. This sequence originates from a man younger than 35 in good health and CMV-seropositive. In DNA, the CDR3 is TGTGCCAGCAGTTTTACAGGGTCTTCACCCCTCCACTTT. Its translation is CASSFTGSSPLHF.